The 6 T cell receptor beta chains presented below share a single source sample, sequenced in a study of blood T cells in healthy people across ages. Alongside a J-beta primer mix, a sample-barcoded 5' primer served in a second PCR lasting roughly 7 to 11 cycles. From the 5' RACE reads, TCRdb called clonotypes with MiXCR, one entry per CDR3 protein. The profile shows over a million distinct CDR3 sequences, approximately 26% of them singletons. These data were likewise used in another study, on T cells of mothers and their children.

Sequenced material: blood. The receptors here all came from a girl aged 2 to 9 in good health.

The chain employs TRBV29-1 and TRBJ2-1; 7 bases are a match to TRBD1. The assigned J gene may be wrong: the sequence end matches TRBJ2-5 better. This CDR3 has 14 amino acids. Germline V lookup: CDR1 SQVTM, CDR2 ANQGSEA. The CDR3: CSVGQGQPQETQYF. The CDR3 DNA reads as TGCAGCGTTGGGCAGGGACAGCCTCAAGAGACCCAGTACTTC.

The gene calls are TRBV27 and TRBJ2-5, with D uncertain. TRBJ2-1 matches the DNA end more closely, so the J call is doubtful. Germline lookup yields CDR1 MNHEY and CDR2 SMNVEV (reference sequence). The CDR3 runs 12 residues. This CDR3 reads CASSRLDNEQFF. In nucleotides, the CDR3 is TGTGCCAGCAGTCGACTTGACAATGAGCAGTTCTTC.

This clonotype was seen a handful of times. This chain connects TRBV7-9 to TRBJ2-7; possible D gene TRBD1, 6 bases. The CDR3 runs 12 residues. Trimming cost V 9 bases and J 2 bases, with 11 bases left between them. The germline V gene has CDR1 SEHNR and CDR2 FQNEAQ (reference sequence). The CDR3: CARLGHPYEQYF. In DNA form, the CDR3 reads TGTGCCAGGCTGGGACACCCCTACGAGCAGTACTTC.

The chain employs TRBV15 and TRBJ1-5; D is perhaps TRBD1 (6 bases). Germline V lookup: CDR1 LNHNV, CDR2 YYDKDF (reference sequence). V was shortened by 3 bases and J by 3 bases, with 15 bases between the two germline ends. This CDR3 region has 16 residues. The CDR3 is CATSSYIRQVNQPQHF. CDR3 DNA sequence: TGTGCCACCAGCAGTTATATCCGACAGGTCAATCAGCCCCAGCATTTT.

This clonotype was observed a handful of times. The V gene is TRBV19, the J gene TRBJ2-2; D uncertain. The CDR3 runs 15 residues. Germline V gives CDR1 LNHDA, CDR2 SQIVND (reference sequence). V dropped 3 bases and J dropped 6 bases, with 14 bases sitting between them. The CDR3 reads CASSITGFYAGELFF. The CDR3 region has the DNA TGTGCCAGTAGTATTACGGGTTTCTACGCCGGGGAGCTGTTTTTT.

J is TRBJ2-5 and V is TRBV12-3 or TRBV12-4; 9 bases align to TRBD2. The tail of the sequence fits TRBJ2-1 better, so the J call may be wrong. The CDR3 is 15 residues long. CDR3 loop: CASSLSGGGANEQFF. The DNA of the CDR3 is TGTGCCAGCAGTTTATCTGGCGGGGGGGCCAATGAGCAGTTCTTC.